The present T cell receptor (beta chain) was sequenced within a study of regulatory T cells in long-lasting Graves disease. In its sample, this clonotype was seen a few times. Building of the TCR beta libraries involved iRepertoire HTBI primers and Arm-PCR of CDR3 regions. TCRdb re-derived calls from the multiplex PCR reads in MiXCR, one entry per CDR3 protein. The profile shows about 530,000 distinct CDR3 sequences, approximately 16% of them singletons. This sample's time point: newly diagnosed GD, antithyroid drugs for less than 3 months. PBMC RNA was the source of the TCR library. This sample was also put to use in a study of T cells in Graves' hyperthyroidism and ophthalmopathy. As reported in that work: Carried out on the TCR CDR3, a first-round RT-PCR used the HTBI primer set. In the blood, most expanded thyroid clonotypes above 0.001 appeared as well. Ophthalmopathy onset followed model prediction by a median about six months.

This clonotype was obtained from a woman aged 40-65 years with Graves disease. The sample here was peripheral blood mononuclear cells (PBMCs), taken at new diagnosis, from a patient treated with antithyroid drugs.

In DNA, the CDR3 is TGTGCCATCAGTGAATCGACCGGAACCTACGAGCAGTACTTC. This translates into CAISESTGTYEQYF. The gene calls are TRBV10-3 and TRBJ2-7; D not resolved. Trimming stripped 3 bases from V and 2 bases from J, with 11 bases between. CDR1 is ENHRY, CDR2 SYGVKD, per germline. This CDR3 region has 14 residues.